These T cell receptor beta chains were read from a single sample in a study of cytomegalovirus exposure and HLA in healthy donors. Clones were sequenced by immunoSEQ multiplex PCR, and TCRdb holds only the in-frame ones, with some missing. The data hold about 240,000 clones, with about 87% observed a single time. Sequencing was done on a sample of PBMCs. These receptor sequences come from a man between 18 and 29 years old in good health and CMV-seronegative. CDR3s include the opening cysteine and the closing phenylalanine or tryptophan. A D gene is named only where the DNA matches it firmly. Where a row states a size, it is once, few, many or the class of an expanded clone; other rows omit it.

j_call: TRBJ1-5; v_call: TRBV7-2; clone_size: -; d_call: -; cdr3_nt: TGTGCCAGCAGCGGTGGCACGAACAATCAGCCCCAGCATTTT; cdr3_aa: CASSGGTNNQPQHF
j_call: TRBJ1-5; v_call: TRBV6-5; clone_size: -; d_call: TRBD1; cdr3_nt: TGTGCCAGCAGACGACAGGGGAATCAGCCCCAGCATTTT; cdr3_aa: CASRRQGNQPQHF
j_call: TRBJ2-2; v_call: TRBV5-1; clone_size: -; d_call: TRBD2; cdr3_nt: TGCGCCAGCAGCCTCGGACTAGCGGGGTACACCGGGGAGCTGTTTTTT; cdr3_aa: CASSLGLAGYTGELFF
j_call: TRBJ1-2; v_call: TRBV4-3; clone_size: -; d_call: TRBD1; cdr3_nt: TGCGCCAGCAGCCAAGAGGGACAGGTTACGGGGGGCTACACCTTC; cdr3_aa: CASSQEGQVTGGYTF
j_call: TRBJ1-5; v_call: TRBV7-3; clone_size: -; d_call: TRBD1; cdr3_nt: TGTGCCAGCAGTGTTGGACAGGGAAATTATAGCAATCAGCCCCAGCATTTT; cdr3_aa: CASSVGQGNYSNQPQHF
j_call: TRBJ1-2; v_call: TRBV6-1; clone_size: -; d_call: -; cdr3_nt: TGTGCCAGCACGGTCGAGACATATGGCTACACCTTC; cdr3_aa: CASTVETYGYTF
j_call: TRBJ2-2; v_call: TRBV14; clone_size: once; d_call: -; cdr3_nt: TGTGCCAGCAGCCAAGGCAGGAACACCGGGGAGCTGTTTTTT; cdr3_aa: CASSQGRNTGELFF
j_call: TRBJ2-5; v_call: TRBV5-4; clone_size: -; d_call: TRBD2; cdr3_nt: TGTGCCAGCAGCTTGGCGGAAGCGGGGGAAGAGACCCAGTACTTC; cdr3_aa: CASSLAEAGEETQYF
j_call: TRBJ1-3; v_call: TRBV5-4; clone_size: -; d_call: TRBD1; cdr3_nt: TGTGCCAGCCGCCAAGGGGGCCCGAGCTCTGGAAACACCATATATTTT; cdr3_aa: CASRQGGPSSGNTIYF
j_call: TRBJ1-5; v_call: TRBV9; clone_size: -; d_call: -; cdr3_nt: TGTGCCAGCAGCGCGGGAGGGGGGCATCAGCCCCAGCATTTT; cdr3_aa: CASSAGGGHQPQHF
j_call: TRBJ2-4; v_call: TRBV29-1; clone_size: -; d_call: -; cdr3_nt: TGCAGCGTTGATGCGGGTGACATTCAGTACTTC; cdr3_aa: CSVDAGDIQYF
j_call: TRBJ2-2; v_call: TRBV7-2; clone_size: -; d_call: -; cdr3_nt: TGTGCCAGCAGCCTCCCCAGAACCTTTACAACGAACACCGGGGAGCTGTTTTTT; cdr3_aa: CASSLPRTFTTNTGELFF
j_call: TRBJ2-2; v_call: TRBV4-3; clone_size: -; d_call: TRBD1; cdr3_nt: TGCGCCAGCAGCCAAGAAACAGGGGGCGGCCCCGGGGAGCTGTTTTTT; cdr3_aa: CASSQETGGGPGELFF
j_call: TRBJ1-1; v_call: TRBV29-1; clone_size: -; d_call: -; cdr3_nt: TGCAGCGTTGGCGGGGCCAACACTGAAGCTTTCTTT; cdr3_aa: CSVGGANTEAFF
j_call: TRBJ1-2; v_call: TRBV28; clone_size: -; d_call: -; cdr3_nt: TGTGCCAGCAGTTTGCGCCGGTATGGCTACACCTTC; cdr3_aa: CASSLRRYGYTF
j_call: TRBJ2-7; v_call: TRBV6-5; clone_size: -; d_call: -; cdr3_nt: TGTGCCAGCAGTGAGGGGGTCTACGAGCAGTACTTC; cdr3_aa: CASSEGVYEQYF
j_call: TRBJ2-3; v_call: TRBV2; clone_size: -; d_call: TRBD2; cdr3_nt: TGTGCCAGCAGATGGGAGCGGGGTAGCGCAGATACGCAGTATTTT; cdr3_aa: CASRWERGSADTQYF
j_call: TRBJ1-6; v_call: TRBV5-1; clone_size: -; d_call: -; cdr3_nt: TGCGCCAGCAGCTACCGACTCACTAATTCACCCCTCCACTTT; cdr3_aa: CASSYRLTNSPLHF
j_call: TRBJ2-2; v_call: TRBV7-3; clone_size: once; d_call: TRBD2; cdr3_nt: TGTGCCAGCAGTTTGATGGCGGGAGTAAGGAACACCGGGGAGCTGTTTTTT; cdr3_aa: CASSLMAGVRNTGELFF
j_call: TRBJ2-7; v_call: TRBV27; clone_size: -; d_call: -; cdr3_nt: TGTGCCAGCAGTTTAGACGGGGTTAGCTCCTACGAGCAGTACTTC; cdr3_aa: CASSLDGVSSYEQYF
j_call: TRBJ2-7; v_call: TRBV18; clone_size: once; d_call: TRBD1; cdr3_nt: TGTGCCAGCTCACCTTGGACAGGGGACACCTACGAGCAGTACTTC; cdr3_aa: CASSPWTGDTYEQYF
j_call: TRBJ1-3; v_call: TRBV5-1; clone_size: few; d_call: -; cdr3_nt: TGCGCCAGCAGCTTTGGGACACAGGGAAACACCATATATTTT; cdr3_aa: CASSFGTQGNTIYF
j_call: TRBJ2-1; v_call: TRBV7-9; clone_size: -; d_call: -; cdr3_nt: TGTGCCAGCAGCCCCTTCTCCTACAATGAGCAGTTCTTC; cdr3_aa: CASSPFSYNEQFF
j_call: TRBJ2-3; v_call: TRBV27; clone_size: -; d_call: -; cdr3_nt: TGTGCCAGCAGTTCCCGATACAATACGCAGTATTTT; cdr3_aa: CASSSRYNTQYF
j_call: TRBJ1-4; v_call: TRBV20-1; clone_size: -; d_call: -; cdr3_nt: TGCAGTGCTAGCCGAGGGTGGAAACTGTTTTTT; cdr3_aa: CSASRGWKLFF
j_call: TRBJ2-7; v_call: TRBV7-6; clone_size: -; d_call: TRBD2; cdr3_nt: TGTGCCAGCAGCCCAAGCGGGAGGGCCAGCTACGAGCAGTACTTC; cdr3_aa: CASSPSGRASYEQYF
j_call: TRBJ2-7; v_call: TRBV5-8; clone_size: few; d_call: TRBD1; cdr3_nt: TGTGCCAGCAGGGACCCCGAGGGACAGGGCTCCTACGAGCAGTACTTC; cdr3_aa: CASRDPEGQGSYEQYF
j_call: TRBJ2-1; v_call: TRBV5-4; clone_size: -; d_call: TRBD2; cdr3_nt: TGTGCCAGCAGCTCCCGACTAGCGGGACAAAAGTACAATGAGCAGTTCTTC; cdr3_aa: CASSSRLAGQKYNEQFF
j_call: TRBJ1-1; v_call: TRBV7-9; clone_size: -; d_call: -; cdr3_nt: TGTGCCAGTACTCAGGGCAACACTGAAGCTTTCTTT; cdr3_aa: CASTQGNTEAFF
j_call: TRBJ1-3; v_call: TRBV6-1; clone_size: -; d_call: -; cdr3_nt: TGTGCCAGCAGTGAAGGAGGCGGGCCTCCTGGAAACACCATATATTTT; cdr3_aa: CASSEGGGPPGNTIYF
j_call: TRBJ2-5; v_call: TRBV7-8; clone_size: -; d_call: TRBD1; cdr3_nt: TGTGCCAGCAGCCGCTTCCGGGACAGCCAAGAGACCCAGTACTTC; cdr3_aa: CASSRFRDSQETQYF
j_call: TRBJ2-1; v_call: TRBV27; clone_size: -; d_call: -; cdr3_nt: TGTGCCAGCACCTCTAAACCCGGAGGGTGGGATTCCTACAATGAGCAGTTCTTC; cdr3_aa: CASTSKPGGWDSYNEQFF
j_call: TRBJ2-7; v_call: TRBV6-6; clone_size: once; d_call: TRBD1; cdr3_nt: TGTGCCAGCAGCTTGGACAGGGGGCAGAACGAGCAGTACTTC; cdr3_aa: CASSLDRGQNEQYF
j_call: TRBJ2-3; v_call: TRBV7-8; clone_size: -; d_call: -; cdr3_nt: TGTGCCAGCAGCTTCACCGGTTCTAGCGAAACGCAGTATTTT; cdr3_aa: CASSFTGSSETQYF
j_call: TRBJ2-3; v_call: TRBV7-6; clone_size: -; d_call: TRBD2; cdr3_nt: TGTGCCAGCAGCTTAGCTAGCGGGGGGGCAGGAGATACGCAGTATTTT; cdr3_aa: CASSLASGGAGDTQYF
j_call: TRBJ2-3; v_call: TRBV5-5; clone_size: -; d_call: TRBD1; cdr3_nt: TGTGCCAGCAGCTTTAAGGGACAGGGGTACACAGATACGCAGTATTTT; cdr3_aa: CASSFKGQGYTDTQYF
j_call: TRBJ1-5; v_call: TRBV11-1; clone_size: -; d_call: TRBD1; cdr3_nt: TGTGCCAGCAGGGTGGACAGGCCGGGTATTTGTCGAAATCAGCCCCAGCATTTT; cdr3_aa: CASRVDRPGICRNQPQHF
j_call: TRBJ2-7; v_call: TRBV15; clone_size: -; d_call: -; cdr3_nt: TGTGCCACCAGCAGAGGGGGTGGACTGACCTACGAGCAGTACTTC; cdr3_aa: CATSRGGGLTYEQYF
j_call: TRBJ2-2; v_call: TRBV19; clone_size: few; d_call: -; cdr3_nt: TGTGCCAGTAGGTCCGCCGGGGAGCTGTTTTTT; cdr3_aa: CASRSAGELFF
j_call: TRBJ2-1; v_call: TRBV4-3; clone_size: few; d_call: TRBD2; cdr3_nt: TGCGCCAGCAGCCAAGACGCTAGCGGGTTCAATGAGCAGTTCTTC; cdr3_aa: CASSQDASGFNEQFF
j_call: TRBJ2-1; v_call: TRBV10-3; clone_size: -; d_call: TRBD2; cdr3_nt: TGTGCCATCAGTGGACTTCCTAGCGGGAGGGCTAGTGATGAGCAGTTCTTC; cdr3_aa: CAISGLPSGRASDEQFF
j_call: TRBJ2-2; v_call: TRBV27; clone_size: -; d_call: -; cdr3_nt: TGTGCCAGCAGTTATGGGCAGGGATTAACCGGGGAGCTGTTTTTT; cdr3_aa: CASSYGQGLTGELFF
j_call: TRBJ2-1; v_call: TRBV7-9; clone_size: -; d_call: TRBD2; cdr3_nt: TGTGCCAGCAGCGGGACTAGCGGGGCGTACAATGAGCAGTTCTTC; cdr3_aa: CASSGTSGAYNEQFF
j_call: TRBJ2-1; v_call: TRBV18; clone_size: once; d_call: -; cdr3_nt: TGTGCCAGCTCACCACCCCAACAGCACTCCAACAATGAGCAGTTCTTC; cdr3_aa: CASSPPQQHSNNEQFF
j_call: TRBJ1-1; v_call: TRBV28; clone_size: few; d_call: -; cdr3_nt: TGTGCCAGCAGGCTAGACGAGGGAGGACGGAACACTGAAGCTTTCTTT; cdr3_aa: CASRLDEGGRNTEAFF
j_call: TRBJ1-2; v_call: TRBV6-5; clone_size: -; d_call: -; cdr3_nt: TGTGCCAGCAGTTACGGGCTCAACTATGGCTACACCTTC; cdr3_aa: CASSYGLNYGYTF
j_call: TRBJ2-2; v_call: TRBV7-7; clone_size: -; d_call: -; cdr3_nt: TGTGCCAGCAGCCGGGGAGAGAACACCGGGGAGCTGTTTTTT; cdr3_aa: CASSRGENTGELFF
j_call: TRBJ2-5; v_call: TRBV6-5; clone_size: -; d_call: TRBD2; cdr3_nt: TGTGCCAGCAGTCTCGGACTAGCCGGGTGGGAGACCCAGTACTTC; cdr3_aa: CASSLGLAGWETQYF
j_call: TRBJ1-3; v_call: TRBV7-9; clone_size: -; d_call: -; cdr3_nt: TGTGCCAGCAGCCACAGGACAGCAAGAAACACCATATATTTT; cdr3_aa: CASSHRTARNTIYF
j_call: TRBJ1-3; v_call: TRBV7-2; clone_size: -; d_call: -; cdr3_nt: TGTGCCAGCAGCGTTAACAGGGTTGACACCATATATTTT; cdr3_aa: CASSVNRVDTIYF
j_call: TRBJ2-1; v_call: TRBV18; clone_size: -; d_call: TRBD1; cdr3_nt: TGTGCCAGCTCACCAGGGACAGTCGGCAATGAGCAGTTCTTC; cdr3_aa: CASSPGTVGNEQFF
j_call: TRBJ1-6; v_call: TRBV4-2; clone_size: few; d_call: TRBD1; cdr3_nt: TGTGCCAGCAGCCCCTGGTGGGACAGTAATTCACCCCTCCACTTT; cdr3_aa: CASSPWWDSNSPLHF
j_call: TRBJ2-7; v_call: TRBV18; clone_size: -; d_call: TRBD1; cdr3_nt: TGTGCCAGCTCAGACAGGGTTGGGATCTACGAGCAGTACTTC; cdr3_aa: CASSDRVGIYEQYF
j_call: TRBJ2-1; v_call: TRBV15; clone_size: -; d_call: TRBD2; cdr3_nt: TGTGCCACCAGCAGAGCCCCGTTGACTAGCGGGAGTTCCTACAATGAGCAGTTCTTC; cdr3_aa: CATSRAPLTSGSSYNEQFF
j_call: TRBJ2-7; v_call: TRBV10-1; clone_size: once; d_call: -; cdr3_nt: TGCGCCAGCACTAAAGATTACGAGCAGTACTTC; cdr3_aa: CASTKDYEQYF